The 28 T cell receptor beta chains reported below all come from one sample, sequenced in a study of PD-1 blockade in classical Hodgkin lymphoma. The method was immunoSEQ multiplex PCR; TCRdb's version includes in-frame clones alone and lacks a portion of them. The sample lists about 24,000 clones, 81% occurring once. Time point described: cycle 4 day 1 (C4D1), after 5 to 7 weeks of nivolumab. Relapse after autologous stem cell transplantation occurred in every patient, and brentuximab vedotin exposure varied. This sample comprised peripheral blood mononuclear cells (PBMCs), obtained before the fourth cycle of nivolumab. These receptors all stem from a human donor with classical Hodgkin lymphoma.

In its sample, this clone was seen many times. The CDR3 region has the DNA TGCGCCAGCAGCTTGGGGCAGCTTACCTACGAGCAGTACTTC. This gives the protein CASSLGQLTYEQYF. This rearrangement joins TRBV5-1 to TRBJ2-7, with D unresolved. CDR3 size: 14 residues. Germline CDR1 SGHRS, CDR2 YFSETQ. V was clipped by 0 bases and J by 2 bases, with 9 bases between them.

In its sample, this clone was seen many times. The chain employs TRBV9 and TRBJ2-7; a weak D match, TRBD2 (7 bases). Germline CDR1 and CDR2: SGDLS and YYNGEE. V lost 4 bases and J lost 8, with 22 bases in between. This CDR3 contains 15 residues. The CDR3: CASSPQGTTPQQQYF. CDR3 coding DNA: TGTGCCAGCAGCCCGCAGGGGACTACCCCCCAACAGCAGTACTTC.

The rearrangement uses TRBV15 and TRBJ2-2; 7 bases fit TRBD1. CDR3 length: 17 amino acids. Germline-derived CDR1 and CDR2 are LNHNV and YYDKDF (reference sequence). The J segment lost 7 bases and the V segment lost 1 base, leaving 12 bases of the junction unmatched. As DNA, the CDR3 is TGTGCCACCAGCAGAGGGAAAGACAGGGTTCGGAACGGGGAGCTGTTTTTT. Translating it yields CATSRGKDRVRNGELFF.

The CDR3 here is CASSPVLLEQYF. DNA for the CDR3: TGTGCCAGCAGCCCCGTCCTTCTGGAGCAGTACTTC. The rearrangement links TRBV7-9 to TRBJ2-7; D not resolved. Germline lookup yields CDR1 SEHNR and CDR2 FQNEAQ (reference sequence). CDR3 size: 12 residues. Trimming pared 5 bases from V and 7 bases from J, leaving 12 bases between.

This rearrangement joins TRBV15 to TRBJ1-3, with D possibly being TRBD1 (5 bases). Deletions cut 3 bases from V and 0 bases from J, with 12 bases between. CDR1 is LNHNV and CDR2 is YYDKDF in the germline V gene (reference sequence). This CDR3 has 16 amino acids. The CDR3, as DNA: TGTGCCACCAGCAGGACAGCACTCGACTCTGGAAACACCATATATTTT. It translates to CATSRTALDSGNTIYF.

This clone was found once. CDR3 in DNA: TGCGCCAGCAGCCAAGGCGGGACAGCGTACAATGAGCAGTTCTTC. Residues: CASSQGGTAYNEQFF. This sequence joins TRBV4-1 and TRBJ2-1; TRBD1 is a possible D gene (7 bases). Germline values: CDR1 MGHRA, CDR2 YSYEKL. The V end was cut by 1 base, the J end by 4 bases, with 11 bases between. This CDR3 contains 15 residues.

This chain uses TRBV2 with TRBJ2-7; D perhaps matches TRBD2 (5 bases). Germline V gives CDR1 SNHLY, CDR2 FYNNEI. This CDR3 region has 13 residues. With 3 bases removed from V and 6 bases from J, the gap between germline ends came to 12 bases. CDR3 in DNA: TGTGCCAGCAGTGAGGATCTAGCCGGCGAGCAGTACTTC. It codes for CASSEDLAGEQYF. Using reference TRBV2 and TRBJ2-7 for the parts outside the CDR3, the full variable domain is EPEVTQTPSHQVTQMGQEVILRCVPISNHLYFYWYRQILGQKVEFLVSFYNNEISEKSEIFDDQFSVERPDGSNFTLKIRSTKLEDSAMYFCASSEDLAGEQYFGPGTRLTVT.

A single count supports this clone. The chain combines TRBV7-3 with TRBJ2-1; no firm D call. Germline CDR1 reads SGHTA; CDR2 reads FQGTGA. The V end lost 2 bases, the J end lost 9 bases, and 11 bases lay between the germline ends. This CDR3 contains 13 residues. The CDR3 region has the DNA TGTGCCAGCAGCTTAGAACTCCAGAGTGAGCAGTTCTTC. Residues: CASSLELQSEQFF.

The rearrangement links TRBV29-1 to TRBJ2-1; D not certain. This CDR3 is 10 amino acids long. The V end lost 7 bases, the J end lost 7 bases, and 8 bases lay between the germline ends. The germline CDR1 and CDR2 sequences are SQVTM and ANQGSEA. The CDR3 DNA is TGCAGCGCCACCCCGAATGAGCAGTTCTTC. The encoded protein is CSATPNEQFF.

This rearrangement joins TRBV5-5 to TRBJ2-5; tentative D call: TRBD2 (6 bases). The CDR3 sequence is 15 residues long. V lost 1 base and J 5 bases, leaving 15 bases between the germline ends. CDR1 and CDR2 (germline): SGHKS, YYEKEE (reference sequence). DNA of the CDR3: TGTGCCAGCAGCTTGAGATGGGACTGGAAGGAGACCCAGTACTTC. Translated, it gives CASSLRWDWKETQYF.

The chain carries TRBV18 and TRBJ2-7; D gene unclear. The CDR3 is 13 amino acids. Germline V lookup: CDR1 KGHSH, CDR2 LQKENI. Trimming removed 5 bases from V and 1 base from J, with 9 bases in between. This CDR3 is CASSSSPSYEQYF. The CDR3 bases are TGTGCCAGCTCATCGTCGCCATCCTACGAGCAGTACTTC.

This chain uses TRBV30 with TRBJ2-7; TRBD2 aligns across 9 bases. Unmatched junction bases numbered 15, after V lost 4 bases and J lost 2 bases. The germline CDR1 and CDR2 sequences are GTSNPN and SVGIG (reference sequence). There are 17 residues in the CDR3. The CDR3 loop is CAWTIPFSGRGTYEQYF. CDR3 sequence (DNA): TGTGCCTGGACGATACCATTTAGCGGGAGAGGGACCTACGAGCAGTACTTC.

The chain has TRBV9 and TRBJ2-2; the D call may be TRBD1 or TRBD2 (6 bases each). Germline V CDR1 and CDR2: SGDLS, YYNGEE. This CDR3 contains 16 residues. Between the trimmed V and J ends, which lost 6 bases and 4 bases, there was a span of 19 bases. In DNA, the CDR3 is TGTGCCAGCATGCGGGGTACGGGGGCGGGCACCGGGGAGCTGTTTTTT. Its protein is CASMRGTGAGTGELFF.

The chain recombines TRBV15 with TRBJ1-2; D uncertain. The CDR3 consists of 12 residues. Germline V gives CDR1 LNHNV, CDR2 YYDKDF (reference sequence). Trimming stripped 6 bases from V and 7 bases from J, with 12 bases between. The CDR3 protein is CATRAPRAGYTF. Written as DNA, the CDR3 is TGTGCCACCAGAGCCCCAAGGGCTGGCTACACCTTC.

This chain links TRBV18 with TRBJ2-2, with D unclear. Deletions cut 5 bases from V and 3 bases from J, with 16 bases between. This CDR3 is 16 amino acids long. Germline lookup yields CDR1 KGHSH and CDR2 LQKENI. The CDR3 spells CASSAKSARYTGELFF. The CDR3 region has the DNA TGTGCCAGCTCAGCCAAATCAGCCCGTTACACCGGGGAGCTGTTTTTT.

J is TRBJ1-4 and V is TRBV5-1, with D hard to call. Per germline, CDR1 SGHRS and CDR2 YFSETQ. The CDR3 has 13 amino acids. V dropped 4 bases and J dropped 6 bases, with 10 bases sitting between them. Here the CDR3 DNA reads TGCGCCAGCAGCGACGGCGGAGATGAAAAACTGTTTTTT. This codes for CASSDGGDEKLFF. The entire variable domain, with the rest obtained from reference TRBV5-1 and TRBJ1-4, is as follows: KAGVTQTPRYLIKTRGQQVTLSCSPISGHRSVSWYQQTPGQGLQFLFEYFSETQRNKGNFPGRFSGRQFSNSRSEMNVSTLELGDSALYLCASSDGGDEKLFFGSGTQLSVL.

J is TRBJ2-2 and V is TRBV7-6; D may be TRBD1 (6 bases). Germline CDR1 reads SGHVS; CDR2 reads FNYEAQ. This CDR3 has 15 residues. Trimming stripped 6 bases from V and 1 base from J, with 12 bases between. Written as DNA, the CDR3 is TGTGCCAGCAGGGCCGGGACACTGAACACCGGGGAGCTGTTTTTT. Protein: CASRAGTLNTGELFF. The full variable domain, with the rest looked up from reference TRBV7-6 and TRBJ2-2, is GAGVSQSPRYKVTKRGQDVALRCDPISGHVSLYWYRQALGQGPEFLTYFNYEAQQDKSGLPNDRFSAERPEGSISTLTIQRTEQRDSAMYRCASRAGTLNTGELFFGEGSRLTVL.

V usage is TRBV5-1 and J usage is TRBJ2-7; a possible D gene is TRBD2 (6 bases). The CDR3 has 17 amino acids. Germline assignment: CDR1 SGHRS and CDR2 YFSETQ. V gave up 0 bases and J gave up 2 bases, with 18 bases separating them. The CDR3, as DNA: TGCGCCAGCAGCTTGGTTCCCGGGAGCCTAAATCCCTACGAGCAGTACTTC. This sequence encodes CASSLVPGSLNPYEQYF.

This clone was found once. The CDR3 protein is CASSQRGTEETGSNQPQHF. As DNA, the CDR3 is TGCGCCAGCAGCCAAAGAGGGACCGAAGAAACGGGAAGCAATCAGCCCCAGCATTTT. The rearrangement uses TRBV4-1 and TRBJ1-5, with D perhaps TRBD1 (5 bases). In germline, CDR1 is MGHRA, CDR2 YSYEKL. This CDR3 has 19 residues. V was shortened by 2 bases and J by 1 base, with 21 bases between the two germline ends.

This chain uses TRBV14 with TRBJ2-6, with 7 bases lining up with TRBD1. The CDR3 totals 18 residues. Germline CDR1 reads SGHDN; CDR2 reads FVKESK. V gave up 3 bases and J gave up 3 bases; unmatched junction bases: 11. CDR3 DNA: TGTGCCAGCAGCCAGTCCAACAGGGGCCTGGGTGGGGCCAACGTCCTGACTTTC. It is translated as CASSQSNRGLGGANVLTF. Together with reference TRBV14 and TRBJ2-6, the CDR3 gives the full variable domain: EAGVTQFPSHSVIEKGQTVTLRCDPISGHDNLYWYRRVMGKEIKFLLHFVKESKQDESGMPNNRFLAERTGGTYSTLKVQPAELEDSGVYFCASSQSNRGLGGANVLTFGAGSRLTVL.

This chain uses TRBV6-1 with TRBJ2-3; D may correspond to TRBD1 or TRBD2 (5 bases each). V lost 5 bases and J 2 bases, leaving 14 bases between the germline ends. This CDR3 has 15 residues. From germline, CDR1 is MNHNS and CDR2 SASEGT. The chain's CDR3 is CASSSGRLPTDTQYF. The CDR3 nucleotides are TGTGCCAGCAGTTCGGGACGCCTACCCACAGATACGCAGTATTTT.

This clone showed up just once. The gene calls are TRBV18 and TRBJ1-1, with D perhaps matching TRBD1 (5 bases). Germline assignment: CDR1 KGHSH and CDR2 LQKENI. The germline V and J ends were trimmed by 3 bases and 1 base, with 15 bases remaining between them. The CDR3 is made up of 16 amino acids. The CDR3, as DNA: TGTGCCAGCTCACCCACCGAGGGGCGGGGGAACACTGAAGCTTTCTTT. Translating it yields CASSPTEGRGNTEAFF. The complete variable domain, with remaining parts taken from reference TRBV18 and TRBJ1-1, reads NAGVMQNPRHLVRRRGQEARLRCSPMKGHSHVYWYRQLPEEGLKFMVYLQKENIIDESGMPKERFSAEFPKEGPSILRIQQVVRGDSAAYFCASSPTEGRGNTEAFFGQGTRLTVV.

The CDR3 region has the DNA TGTGCCAGCAGCTTAGACAGCGAGAATGAAAAACTGTTTTTT. Translation gives CASSLDSENEKLFF. The chain has TRBV28 and TRBJ1-4, with a possible D match to TRBD1 (5 bases). Germline CDR1 and CDR2: MDHEN and SYDVKM. Deletions cut 6 bases from V and 5 bases from J, with 13 bases between. This CDR3 has 14 amino acids.

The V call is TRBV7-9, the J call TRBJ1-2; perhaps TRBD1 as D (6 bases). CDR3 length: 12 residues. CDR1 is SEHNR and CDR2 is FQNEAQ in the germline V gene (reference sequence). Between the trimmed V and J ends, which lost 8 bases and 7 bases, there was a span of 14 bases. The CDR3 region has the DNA TGTGCCAGCCCATCCGGCAGGGGTGGCTACACCTTC. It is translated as CASPSGRGGYTF. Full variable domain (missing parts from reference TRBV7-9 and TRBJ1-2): DTGVSQNPRHKITKRGQNVTFRCDPISEHNRLYWYRQTLGQGPEFLTYFQNEAQLEKSRLLSDRFSAERPKGSFSTLEIQRTEQGDSAMYLCASPSGRGGYTFGSGTRLTVV.

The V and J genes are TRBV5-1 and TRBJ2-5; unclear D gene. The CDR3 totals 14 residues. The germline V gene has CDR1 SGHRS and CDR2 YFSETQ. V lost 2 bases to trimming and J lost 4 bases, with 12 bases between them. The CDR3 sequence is CASSFITSRETQYF. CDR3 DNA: TGCGCCAGCAGCTTCATAACCTCTCGAGAGACCCAGTACTTC.

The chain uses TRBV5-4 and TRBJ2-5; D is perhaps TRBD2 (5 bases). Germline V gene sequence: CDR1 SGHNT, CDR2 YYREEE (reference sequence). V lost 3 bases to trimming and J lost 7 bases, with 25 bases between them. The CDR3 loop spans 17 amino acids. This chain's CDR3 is CASSSGLAAGGIGTQYF. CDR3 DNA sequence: TGTGCCAGCAGCTCCGGACTGGCAGCCGGTGGGATTGGGACCCAGTACTTC.

CDR3 DNA sequence: TGTGCCAGCAGCTCAATTAGGGGGAATAAGAATGTAGCTTTCTTT. Its protein product is CASSSIRGNKNVAFF. This chain uses TRBV11-2 with TRBJ1-1; maybe TRBD1 (6 bases). This CDR3 has 15 amino acids. Per the germline V gene, CDR1 is SGHAT and CDR2 is FQNNGV. Trimming took off 4 bases at V and 10 bases at J, with 22 bases between the two ends.

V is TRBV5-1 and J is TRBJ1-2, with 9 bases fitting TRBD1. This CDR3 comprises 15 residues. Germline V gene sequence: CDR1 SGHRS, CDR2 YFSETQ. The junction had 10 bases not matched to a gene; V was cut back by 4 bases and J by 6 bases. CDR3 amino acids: CASSQAPGQGHGYTF. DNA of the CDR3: TGCGCCAGCAGCCAGGCTCCGGGACAGGGCCATGGCTACACCTTC.